The 27 T cell receptor beta chains below all came from one sample that was sequenced in a study of OX40 agonist ivuxolimab in advanced cancers. Library preparation used the immunoSEQ multiplex PCR assay. TCRdb limited this immuneACCESS table to in-frame rearrangements with V and J called. A share of clones is missing; checked studies link under half to unresolved V genes, and the rest is unexplained. This sample holds over 45,000 clones; around 83% were observed only once. Of the sample, about 10% is held by the ten largest clones. Sequenced here: CD4+ or CD8+ T cells sorted from blood, sampled in a trial of the OX40 agonist ivuxolimab. Receptors were obtained from an adult with an advanced solid tumor such as melanoma, head and neck, liver or kidney cancer.

The chain uses TRBV29-1 and TRBJ2-1; 13 bases fit TRBD2. Germline assignment: CDR1 SQVTM and CDR2 ANQGSEA. The CDR3 sequence is 14 residues long. V lost 4 bases to trimming and J lost 9 bases; unmatched junction nucleotides: 6. CDR3 bases: TGCAGCGTTGTCACTAGCGGGAGGGCTATTGAGCAGTTCTTC. Amino acid sequence: CSVVTSGRAIEQFF.

The rearrangement joins TRBV6-1 to TRBJ1-2; perhaps TRBD1 as D (6 bases). Per germline, CDR1 MNHNS and CDR2 SASEGT. Trimming stripped 8 bases from V and 3 bases from J, with 10 bases between. This CDR3 comprises 12 residues. The CDR3 bases are TGTGCCAGCCAGGGGTTTGACTATGGCTACACCTTC. It codes for CASQGFDYGYTF.

This chain uses TRBV4-2 with TRBJ2-1; 11 bases map to TRBD2. The CDR3 length is 16 residues. The V gene end was trimmed by 4 bases and the J gene end by 7 bases; junction bases not matched to a gene: 9. CDR1 is LGHNA and CDR2 is YNFKEQ in the germline V gene. The DNA for the CDR3 is TGTGCCAGCAGCCGGGCGGGACTAGCGGTATGGAATGAGCAGTTCTTC. Translated, it gives CASSRAGLAVWNEQFF.

The chain combines TRBV2 with TRBJ2-5; possibly TRBD2 for D (5 bases). Germline CDR1 is SNHLY and CDR2 is FYNNEI. The germline V and J ends were trimmed by 4 bases and 5 bases, with 14 bases remaining between them. This CDR3 is built from 14 residues. CDR3: CASSGRMGAETQYF. Written as DNA, the CDR3 is TGTGCCAGCAGTGGCCGAATGGGAGCGGAGACCCAGTACTTC.

The V and J genes are TRBV7-6 and TRBJ2-7; 7 bases match TRBD1. This CDR3 spans 12 amino acids. V was clipped by 2 bases and J by 12 bases; unmatched bases: 7. Germline CDR1 SGHVS, CDR2 FNYEAQ. The CDR3 bases are TGTGCCAGCAGCTTACGCGAGGGACAGATGTACTTC. Its translation is CASSLREGQMYF.

The V and J genes are TRBV6-6 and TRBJ2-7; a weak D match, TRBD1 (6 bases). The CDR3 runs to 13 residues. V lost 0 bases and J 5 bases, leaving 8 bases between the germline ends. From germline, CDR1 is MNHNY and CDR2 SVGAGI (reference sequence). In nucleotides, the CDR3 is TGTGCCAGCAGTTACTCGCGACAGGACGAGCAGTACTTC. Amino acids: CASSYSRQDEQYF.

The V and J genes are TRBV2 and TRBJ2-7; 7 bases align to TRBD2. V trimming: 8 bases; J trimming: 0 bases; junction bases outside the gene matches: 4. Germline CDR1 reads SNHLY; CDR2 reads FYNNEI. The length of the CDR3 is 13 residues. The CDR3 DNA reads as TGTGCCAGCGAAGCGGGGAGCTCCTACGAGCAGTACTTC. Translation gives CASEAGSSYEQYF.

This clone was detected only a few times. This rearrangement joins TRBV28 to TRBJ2-5; D is ambiguous. V lost 7 bases to trimming and J lost 4 bases, with 16 bases between them. CDR1 MDHEN and CDR2 SYDVKM come from the germline V gene. The CDR3 runs 14 residues. The CDR3 is CASTDSGARETQYF. The CDR3 nucleotides are TGTGCCAGCACCGACTCGGGCGCAAGAGAGACCCAGTACTTC.

The V gene is TRBV2, the J gene TRBJ2-7; 8 bases line up with TRBD1. CDR3 length: 14 amino acids. CDR1 is SNHLY and CDR2 is FYNNEI in the germline V gene. Germline trimming cut 7 bases from V and 0 bases from J; bases unmatched to any gene: 5. The chain's CDR3 is CASTRDRSSYEQYF. DNA for the CDR3: TGTGCCAGCACTCGGGACAGGAGCTCCTACGAGCAGTACTTC.

V is TRBV9 and J is TRBJ1-1; weak D call: TRBD1 (5 bases). This CDR3 is built from 14 residues. Trimming took 1 base from V and 0 from J, leaving 7 bases between them. Germline values: CDR1 SGDLS, CDR2 YYNGEE. Here the CDR3 reads CASSVRQMNTEAFF. For the CDR3, the DNA is TGTGCCAGCAGCGTAAGACAGATGAACACTGAAGCTTTCTTT.

This clone was observed once. This chain links TRBV18 with TRBJ1-3; D gene uncertain. The germline V gene has CDR1 KGHSH and CDR2 LQKENI. This CDR3 has 15 amino acids. Trimming left V 3 bases short and J 0 bases short, with 9 bases between. The chain's CDR3 is CASSPSRISGNTIYF. CDR3 nucleotide sequence: TGTGCCAGCTCACCTTCGAGGATCTCTGGAAACACCATATATTTT.

The CDR3 reads CSVKRVYEQYF. CDR3 nucleotide sequence: TGCAGTGTCAAGAGGGTCTACGAGCAGTACTTC. This chain uses TRBV20-1 with TRBJ2-7; a weak D match, TRBD2 (5 bases). Germline loops: CDR1 DFQATT, CDR2 SNEGSKA (reference sequence). V was cut by 7 bases and J by 3 bases, with 10 bases left in between. The CDR3 covers 11 residues.

The J gene is TRBJ1-2, the V gene TRBV11-1; tentatively, D is TRBD1 (5 bases). Germline V CDR1 and CDR2: SGHAT, FQDESV (reference sequence). Trimming stripped 5 bases from V and 3 bases from J, with 19 bases between. This CDR3 is built from 16 residues. The CDR3 sequence: CASSPRAGQHYYGYTF. CDR3 DNA: TGTGCCAGCAGCCCCCGCGCGGGGCAACACTACTATGGCTACACCTTC.

This chain connects TRBV11-3 to TRBJ2-5; 15 bases agree with TRBD2. CDR3 length: 16 amino acids. V was pared by 5 bases and J by 6 bases, with 7 bases of the junction left unmatched. Germline lookup yields CDR1 SGHNT and CDR2 YENEEA. In nucleotides, the CDR3 is TGTGCCAGCAGCCAGGGACTAGCGGGAGGACCGAAGACCCAGTACTTC. It is translated as CASSQGLAGGPKTQYF. Variable domain in full (rest from reference TRBV11-3 and TRBJ2-5): EAGVVQSPRYKIIEKKQPVAFWCNPISGHNTLYWYLQNLGQGPELLIRYENEEAVDDSQLPKDRFSAERLKGVDSTLKIQPAELGDSAVYLCASSQGLAGGPKTQYFGPGTRLLVL.

The chain links TRBV20-1 to TRBJ1-2, with D maybe TRBD1 (5 bases). The germline V gene encodes CDR1 DFQATT and CDR2 SNEGSKA (reference sequence). The V and J ends lost 7 bases and 4 bases respectively, with 10 bases between them. The CDR3 contains 11 residues. CDR3 nucleotide sequence: TGCAGTGGGTGGGGGGTCTATGGCTACACCTTC. It yields the protein CSGWGVYGYTF.

This clone was counted a single time. The genes are TRBV6-1 and TRBJ1-4; D call uncertain. The CDR3 is 16 residues long. The V end lost 4 bases, the J end lost 5 bases, and 17 bases lay between the germline ends. The germline CDR1 and CDR2 sequences are MNHNS and SASEGT. The CDR3 DNA is TGTGCCAGCAGTGCCCCGACGGGGTATAAAAATGAAAAACTGTTTTTT. This gives the protein CASSAPTGYKNEKLFF.

This clone has just one count. This rearrangement joins TRBV6-5 to TRBJ2-2, with TRBD1 identical over 7 bases. This CDR3 has 12 amino acids. V trimming: 5 bases; J trimming: 9 bases; junction bases outside the gene matches: 3. Germline V gene sequence: CDR1 MNHEY, CDR2 SVGAGI. The chain's CDR3 is CASSRTGRELFF. For the CDR3, the DNA is TGTGCCAGCAGTCGGACAGGCCGGGAGCTGTTTTTT.

The chain combines TRBV6-1 with TRBJ1-5; D may be TRBD1 (5 bases). V lost 2 bases, J lost 5 bases, and 10 bases lay in between. Germline V gene data show CDR1 as MNHNS and CDR2 as SASEGT. The CDR3 totals 14 residues. Written as DNA, the CDR3 is TGTGCCAGCAGTGAAAGTGGGACCGATCAGCCCCAGCATTTT. This translates into CASSESGTDQPQHF.

This chain uses TRBV9 with TRBJ2-1, with TRBD1 matching 11 bases. Germline V gene lookup returns CDR1 SGDLS and CDR2 YYNGEE. V lost 0 bases to trimming and J lost 8 bases; unmatched junction nucleotides: 4. This CDR3 is 15 amino acids long. CDR3 nucleotide sequence: TGTGCCAGCAGCGTAGCGTGGACAGGGGGCTATGAGCAGTTCTTC. It specifies CASSVAWTGGYEQFF.

Details on this clone: Distinct nucleotide sequences in the sample also encode this CDR3. The chain joins TRBV5-1 to TRBJ2-1; D gene ambiguous. The CDR3 covers 13 residues. Germline CDR1 is SGHRS and CDR2 is YFSETQ. V shed 0 bases and J shed 3 bases, with 4 bases lying between them. CDR3 bases: TGCGCCAGCAGCTTGGACGGCTACAATGAGCAGTTCTTC. This encodes CASSLDGYNEQFF.

The V call is TRBV5-4, the J call TRBJ2-7; tentatively, D is TRBD1 (6 bases). The ends were cut back, 1 base at V and 0 bases at J, with 11 bases in the middle. Germline V gene sequence: CDR1 SGHNT, CDR2 YYREEE (reference sequence). This CDR3 is 15 amino acids long. The CDR3 here is CASSLQGSISYEQYF. The CDR3 nucleotides are TGTGCCAGCAGCTTGCAGGGGTCCATCTCCTACGAGCAGTACTTC.

The chain joins TRBV11-3 to TRBJ2-7; the match to TRBD2 covers 12 bases. V was pared by 5 bases and J by 6 bases, with 5 bases of the junction left unmatched. The CDR3 contains 14 residues. CDR1 and CDR2 from the germline V gene are SGHNT and YENEEA. The CDR3 DNA is TGTGCCAGCAGCACGACTAGCGGGAGTCGCGAGCAGTACTTC. Translating it yields CASSTTSGSREQYF.

By frequency in the sample, this clone is medium-sized (0.01 to 0.1%). This chain connects TRBV28 to TRBJ2-2, with a weak D call TRBD2 (5 bases). The V gene lost 5 bases and the J gene lost 5 bases, with 15 bases spanning the gap. This CDR3 region has 15 residues. Per germline, CDR1 MDHEN and CDR2 SYDVKM. CDR3 nucleotide sequence: TGTGCCAGCAGTCACCCCGGAGGAGGTACCGGGGAGCTGTTTTTT. As protein: CASSHPGGGTGELFF.

The rearrangement uses TRBV9 and TRBJ2-5; 11 bases line up with TRBD2. V trimming: 4 bases; J trimming: 5 bases; junction bases outside the gene matches: 13. This CDR3 comprises 17 residues. Germline V gene data show CDR1 as SGDLS and CDR2 as YYNGEE. In DNA form, the CDR3 reads TGTGCCAGCAGCCCGAGTATAGCGGGAGGGCCTGGGGAGACCCAGTACTTC. Its translation is CASSPSIAGGPGETQYF.

The V call is TRBV30, the J call TRBJ1-1, with D unclear. Trimming pared 0 bases from V and 4 bases from J, leaving 15 bases between. The CDR3 is 15 amino acids. Germline-derived CDR1 and CDR2 are GTSNPN and SVGIG (reference sequence). As DNA, the CDR3 is TGTGCCTGGAGTGTGGCAGCCATCTTAGCCACTGAAGCTTTCTTT. This gives the protein CAWSVAAILATEAFF.

The chain recombines TRBV18 with TRBJ1-5, with D hard to call. V was cut by 2 bases and J by 4 bases, with 6 bases left in between. The CDR3 is made up of 13 amino acids. CDR1 is KGHSH, CDR2 LQKENI, per germline. For the CDR3, the DNA is TGTGCCAGCTCACCAGGAAGAAATCAGCCCCAGCATTTT. This gives the protein CASSPGRNQPQHF.

The chain recombines TRBV30 with TRBJ2-3; no clear D. The CDR3 has 16 amino acids. Germline V gives CDR1 GTSNPN, CDR2 SVGIG (reference sequence). V was shortened by 2 bases and J by 2 bases, with 17 bases between the two germline ends. CDR3 sequence (DNA): TGTGCCTGGAGTCCCCCCGTAGGGTCCCCCACAGATACGCAGTATTTT. As protein: CAWSPPVGSPTDTQYF.